This T cell receptor (beta chain) was profiled in a study of blood T cell repertoires in COVID-19. The authors' processing: Counts of nucleated cells, estimated from reference gene primer amplification, were obtained. The repertoire was sequenced with immunoSEQ multiplex PCR; TCRdb's copy has only in-frame clones and lacks some. V, J and clone size reflect that table, while D and trimming were determined from the DNA. Here the sample spans around 400,000 clones, around 86% being singletons. Trimming shortened V by 4 bases and J by 4 bases, and 2 bases separated the two germline ends. CDR3 length: 11 amino acids. Germline V gene lookup returns CDR1 SGHRS and CDR2 YFSETQ. This clone was observed a few times. What the recovered Cohort 3 donors had was two negative PCRs, clearance, or symptom resolution.

The chain has TRBV5-1 and TRBJ1-4; no definite D call. The clonotype originates from a woman aged 45-59 years who had recovered from COVID-19. Sequencing used PBMCs or T cells enriched from blood (not recorded which). The CDR3 loop is CASSHNEKLFF. CDR3 DNA: TGCGCCAGCAGCCATAATGAAAAACTGTTTTTT.